The 2 T cell receptor beta chains given below trace back to one sample, sequenced in a study of shared clonotypes between healthy human individuals. Some clones are missing from TCRdb's copy, which holds only in-frame ones; the method was immunoSEQ multiplex PCR. The data contain some 2,100,000 clones, approximately 95% of them singletons. The sample consisted of naive CD4+ T cells sorted from blood. Subset indicated: CD45RA+ positively selected. The receptors shown here come from a man between 18 and 35 years old in good health.

The rearrangement links TRBV5-4 to TRBJ2-7; possible D gene TRBD2, 6 bases. Trimming took 4 bases from V and 2 from J, leaving 16 bases between them. The CDR3 is 15 amino acids. Per the germline V gene, CDR1 is SGHNT and CDR2 is YYREEE (reference sequence). The CDR3 loop reads CASSPGSAGTYEQYF. In nucleotides, the CDR3 is TGTGCCAGCAGCCCCGGGTCTGCGGGGACCTACGAGCAGTACTTC.

The rearrangement links TRBV7-3 to TRBJ2-5, with D unclear. CDR1 and CDR2 from the germline V gene are SGHTA and FQGTGA. The CDR3 spans 13 residues. V lost 1 base and J lost 3, with 6 bases in between. CDR3 region: CASSLSSKETQYF. CDR3 nucleotides: TGTGCCAGCAGCTTAAGCAGCAAAGAGACCCAGTACTTC.